This TCR beta chain was identified in a study of blood T cell repertoires in COVID-19. Study in general: Nucleic acid was either cDNA or gDNA, and it came from T cells, B-cell-depleted T cells, or PBMCs.

A Seattle source enrolled patients during active infection and followed them longitudinally. Method: immunoSEQ multiplex PCR; TCRdb's copy keeps in-frame clones and lacks some. The data show some 200,000 clones, roughly 90% seen once. The CDR3 is 13 amino acids. Germline loops: CDR1 MNHNS, CDR2 SASEGT. Trimming removed 3 bases from V and 9 bases from J; junction bases left unmatched: 3. This sequence joins TRBV6-1 and TRBJ2-2, with 8 bases matching TRBD1. The clonotype comes from a man aged 50-59 years with COVID-19, enrolled during active disease. The sample was peripheral blood. The CDR3 loop is CASSEDRVRELFF. In DNA form, the CDR3 reads TGTGCCAGCAGTGAGGACAGGGTCCGGGAGCTGTTTTTT.